These 18 T cell receptor beta chains originate from one sample sequenced in a study of fetal regulatory T cell absence and autoimmunity. The data were produced by immunoSEQ multiplex PCR, yet TCRdb's version contains in-frame clones alone and is incomplete. The sample has about 95,000 clones, less than 80% seen once; the top ten hold less than 2.5%. The sample comprised pancreas tissue. These receptors all stem from a male donor with IPEX syndrome.

The CDR3 is CASSQDFGTGEAGELFF. The DNA of the CDR3 is TGTGCCAGCAGCCAAGATTTCGGGACAGGGGAGGCCGGGGAGCTGTTTTTT. The chain is built from TRBV14 and TRBJ2-2, with 10 bases fitting TRBD1. The CDR3 is 17 amino acids. V trimming: 0 bases; J trimming: 6 bases; junction bases outside the gene matches: 7. Germline V lookup: CDR1 SGHDN, CDR2 FVKESK.

The sample holds a few counts of this clone. The gene calls are TRBV2 and TRBJ1-1; D is unresolved. The germline V and J ends were trimmed by 4 bases and 4 bases, with 4 bases remaining between them. Germline CDR1 and CDR2: SNHLY and FYNNEI. The CDR3 loop spans 11 amino acids. DNA for the CDR3: TGTGCCAGCAGTGGGGGCACTGAAGCTTTCTTT. Encoded protein: CASSGGTEAFF.

This clone has a single count. This chain uses TRBV21-1 with TRBJ2-5; the D call in the table, TRBD2, was not verified against the DNA. TRBV21-1 is noted as a pseudogene. The length of the CDR3 is 15 residues. The CDR3 DNA sequence: TGTGCCAGCAGCATCCGCGGGGGGTACCAAGAGACCCAGTACTTC. Amino acids: CASSIRGGYQETQYF.

The V gene is TRBV7-2, the J gene TRBJ1-2; D might be TRBD1 (5 bases). The CDR3 runs to 12 residues. Germline V gene sequence: CDR1 SGHTA, CDR2 FQGNSA. V was pared by 2 bases and J by 5 bases, with 6 bases between. The CDR3 reads CASSLQGYGYTF. The CDR3 DNA reads TGTGCCAGCAGCTTACAGGGTTATGGCTACACCTTC. Looking up the rest from reference TRBV7-2 and TRBJ1-2 gives the full variable domain: GAGVSQSPSNKVTEKGKDVELRCDPISGHTALYWYRQSLGQGLEFLIYFQGNSAPDKSGLPSDRFSAERTGGSVSTLTIQRTQQEDSAVYLCASSLQGYGYTFGSGTRLTVV.

The rearrangement joins TRBV5-1 to TRBJ1-1; maybe TRBD1 (6 bases). Germline loops: CDR1 SGHRS, CDR2 YFSETQ. V shed 2 bases and J shed 5 bases, with 10 bases lying between them. CDR3 size: 13 residues. CDR3 bases: TGCGCCAGCAGCTTAAGAGGGGGGACTGAAGCTTTCTTT. Residues: CASSLRGGTEAFF.

The chain carries TRBV10-3 and TRBJ2-7; a weak D match, TRBD2 (5 bases). Germline values: CDR1 ENHRY, CDR2 SYGVKD. The CDR3 runs to 14 residues. The V and J ends lost 7 bases and 4 bases respectively, with 17 bases between them. DNA of the CDR3: TGTGCCATCAAGGGCGGGCTGGAAAGGTACGAGCAGTACTTC. It encodes CAIKGGLERYEQYF.

This sequence joins TRBV6-1 and TRBJ2-3, with TRBD1 identical over 7 bases. CDR1 and CDR2 (germline): MNHNS, SASEGT. The CDR3 extends over 15 amino acids. Trimming removed 1 base from V and 4 bases from J; junction bases left unmatched: 5. The CDR3 sequence is CASSEVDRVADTQYF. The CDR3 DNA reads TGTGCCAGCAGTGAAGTCGACAGGGTGGCAGATACGCAGTATTTT.

The chain links TRBV5-1 to TRBJ1-1; 9 bases map to TRBD1. Looked up from germline, CDR1 is SGHRS and CDR2 is YFSETQ. J was trimmed by 1 base and V by 4 bases; bases with no gene match: 8. The CDR3 runs 16 residues. CDR3 loop: CASSVWTGDPNTEAFF. Here the CDR3 DNA reads TGCGCCAGCAGCGTATGGACAGGGGATCCGAACACTGAAGCTTTCTTT.

This chain connects TRBV10-3 to TRBJ1-5, with no clear D. V was trimmed by 6 bases and J by 2 bases, leaving 5 bases between them. The CDR3 sequence is 12 residues long. The V gene's germline CDR1 is ENHRY and CDR2 SYGVKD. This chain's CDR3 is CAIRGRNQPQHF. The CDR3 region has the DNA TGTGCCATCAGGGGCCGCAATCAGCCCCAGCATTTT.

The chain joins TRBV2 to TRBJ2-5, with unresolved D. This CDR3 has 15 amino acids. V lost 8 bases to trimming and J lost 3 bases, with 19 bases between them. Germline-derived CDR1 and CDR2 are SNHLY and FYNNEI. In nucleotides, the CDR3 is TGTGCCAGCTCCCCACCAGCTCTCAAGAAAGAGACCCAGTACTTC. It specifies CASSPPALKKETQYF. Using reference TRBV2 and TRBJ2-5 for the parts outside the CDR3, the full variable domain is EPEVTQTPSHQVTQMGQEVILRCVPISNHLYFYWYRQILGQKVEFLVSFYNNEISEKSEIFDDQFSVERPDGSNFTLKIRSTKLEDSAMYFCASSPPALKKETQYFGPGTRLLVL.

J is TRBJ2-1 and V is TRBV7-9, with 11 bases aligning to TRBD2. V dropped 3 bases and J dropped 8; count of bases not matched to a gene: 3. The germline CDR1 and CDR2 sequences are SEHNR and FQNEAQ (reference sequence). This CDR3 contains 14 residues. The CDR3 region is CASSFSGGAYEQFF. The CDR3 bases are TGTGCCAGCAGCTTTAGCGGGGGGGCATATGAGCAGTTCTTC.

V and J are TRBV7-2 and TRBJ2-3; D perhaps matches TRBD2 (6 bases). This CDR3 contains 15 residues. The ends were cut back, 4 bases at V and 2 bases at J, with 13 bases in the middle. Germline V CDR1 and CDR2: SGHTA, FQGNSA. The CDR3 loop reads CASSYGTLTTDTQYF. The CDR3 DNA sequence: TGTGCCAGCAGCTACGGGACTCTCACCACAGATACGCAGTATTTT.

The J gene is TRBJ2-2, the V gene TRBV5-1; D is ambiguous. The CDR3 is 15 amino acids. Deletions cut 0 bases from V and 4 bases from J, with 10 bases between. Germline V gene lookup returns CDR1 SGHRS and CDR2 YFSETQ. CDR3 sequence (DNA): TGCGCCAGCAGCTTGGTATTATTCTCCACCGGGGAGCTGTTTTTT. Protein sequence: CASSLVLFSTGELFF.

The chain couples TRBV21-1 to TRBJ2-7; TRBD1, the table's D call, was not compared with the DNA. TRBV21-1 is flagged as a pseudogene. CDR3 length: 15 amino acids. The CDR3 nucleotides read TGTGCCAGCAGCCCCGACAGGGGGCTAATATACGAGCAGTACTTC. Its protein product is CASSPDRGLIYEQYF.

V gene TRBV6-6 combines with J gene TRBJ1-5; no clear D. With 2 bases removed from V and 0 bases from J, the gap between germline ends came to 8 bases. The germline V gene encodes CDR1 MNHNY and CDR2 SVGAGI (reference sequence). This CDR3 spans 15 amino acids. The CDR3 protein is CASSYGSYSNQPQHF. In nucleotides, the CDR3 is TGTGCCAGCAGTTACGGGTCTTATAGCAATCAGCCCCAGCATTTT.

The V call is TRBV5-6, the J call TRBJ2-7; weak D call: TRBD1 (5 bases). Trimming cost V 3 bases and J 0 bases, with 7 bases left between them. The CDR3 contains 13 residues. Germline V gene sequence: CDR1 SGHDT, CDR2 YYEEEE. Here the CDR3 DNA reads TGTGCCAGCAGCTCCGGACACTCCTACGAGCAGTACTTC. Its translation: CASSSGHSYEQYF.

Of note for this clone: One junction end disagrees with the germline gene, perhaps due to a read error. The rearrangement links TRBV7-7 to TRBJ2-5; D unresolved. Germline V gene sequence: CDR1 SSHAT, CDR2 FNYEAQ (reference sequence). The CDR3 has 13 amino acids. Here the CDR3 DNA reads TGTGCTAGCAGCCCCGGCCCAAAGGAGACCCAGTACTTC. Translation gives CASSPGPKETQYF. The entire variable domain, with the rest obtained from reference TRBV7-7 and TRBJ2-5, is as follows: GAGVSQSPRYKVTKRGQDVTLRCDPISSHATLYWYQQALGQGPEFLTYFNYEAQPDKSGLPSDRFSAERPEGSISTLTIQRTEQRDSAMYRCASSPGPKETQYFGPGTRLLVL.

The V call is TRBV5-1, the J call TRBJ2-2; the D gene is possibly TRBD2 (6 bases). Germline assignment: CDR1 SGHRS and CDR2 YFSETQ. CDR3 length equals 16 residues. The V gene lost 3 bases and the J gene lost 2 bases, with 14 bases spanning the gap. The CDR3 loop is CASSSSSASNTGELFF. CDR3 DNA sequence: TGCGCCAGCAGCTCCTCTAGCGCCAGTAACACCGGGGAGCTGTTTTTT.